This TCR beta chain was profiled in a study of control samples from healthy donors and cancer patients. Sequencing was performed with immunoSEQ multiplex PCR; in TCRdb, only in-frame clones are kept and a portion is missing. Of around 95,000 clones detected, roughly 90% appear once; the ten largest clones hold about 18%. Between the trimmed V and J ends, which lost 2 bases and 6 bases, there was a span of 7 bases. The CDR3 runs 12 residues. From germline, CDR1 is MNHNY and CDR2 SVGAGI (reference sequence). Sequenced material: blood. V usage is TRBV6-6 and J usage is TRBJ1-2; D is ambiguous. The receptor was isolated from a woman between 45 and 60 years old in good health. The CDR3 nucleotides are TGTGCCAGCAGTTACCCGGGAAATGGCTACACCTTC. As protein: CASSYPGNGYTF.